These T cell receptor beta chains were read from a single sample in a study of T-cell reconstitution after alpha-beta-depleted transplantation in children. TCRdb independently ran MiXCR on the PCR reads; one entry per CDR3 protein. Seen here are 400,000 to 550,000 distinct CDR3 sequences, 10% observed once, and the top ten hold about 2%. Specimen: PBMCs, collected before TCRalphabeta/CD19-depleted stem cell transplant. The source of these receptors is a child aged 2 to 9 with inherited bone marrow failure, due to receive a stem cell transplant. Both conserved end residues are part of each CDR3. Fields, in order: D gene, J gene, V gene, clone size, CDR3 DNA, CDR3 protein. A D gene is named only where the DNA matches it firmly. Size values are once, few and many counts, or a class for expanded clones, and some rows have none.

>.|TRBJ2-5|TRBV29-1|.
TGCAGCGTTGTTAAAACATGCTACAATCAAGAGACCCAGTACTTC
CSVVKTCYNQETQYF
>TRBD2|TRBJ2-1|TRBV9|many
TGTGCCAGCAGCGTAGAGACTAGCAGGGCCTACAATGAGCAGTTCTTC
CASSVETSRAYNEQFF
>TRBD1|TRBJ2-1|TRBV28|few
TGTGCCAGCAGTCCCCGACAGGGGTACAATGAGCAGTTCTTC
CASSPRQGYNEQFF
>TRBD1|TRBJ2-7|TRBV7-9|few
TGTGCCAGCAGCTTTACCCCGACAGGGGAGAAGAATGTGCAGTACTTC
CASSFTPTGEKNVQYF
>.|TRBJ1-1|TRBV7-9|many
TGTGCCAGCAGCCCCCAGGTCCGAAGGACTGAAGCTTTCTTT
CASSPQVRRTEAFF
>TRBD2|TRBJ2-1|TRBV3-1|.
TGTGCCAGCAGCCAAGCCTACCCTCCGGGACTAGCGGGGAATGAGCAGTTCTTC
CASSQAYPPGLAGNEQFF
>.|TRBJ2-3|TRBV24-1|many
TGTGCCACCAGTGATTTTCCCAGCGAGGGCACAGATACGCAGTATTTT
CATSDFPSEGTDTQYF
>TRBD1|TRBJ1-1|TRBV5-1|many
TGCGCCAGCAGCACACAGGGGCAGGACACTGAAGCTTTCTTT
CASSTQGQDTEAFF
>.|TRBJ1-1|TRBV20-1|.
TGCAGTGCTACGGGAGCCTGGGGCACTGAAGCTTTCTTT
CSATGAWGTEAFF
>TRBD1|TRBJ2-7|TRBV4-1|few
TGCGCCAGCAGCCAAACCGGGACAGGATACGAGCAGTACTTC
CASSQTGTGYEQYF
>.|TRBJ1-1|TRBV7-9|many
TGTGCCAGCAGCTTTTACAACACTGAAGCTTTCTTT
CASSFYNTEAFF
>.|TRBJ1-2|TRBV10-3|.
TGTGCCATCAGTGATTGGGCCCGGGAGGACGTGAACTATGGCTACACCTTC
CAISDWAREDVNYGYTF
>.|TRBJ1-4|TRBV7-2|many
TGTGCCAGCAGCTTATTAGCGGTCTACCGTTTT
CASSLLAVYRF
>.|TRBJ2-1|TRBV9|few
TGTGCCAGCAGCGCCCGGGGCAGCGGGTCGAGCTCCTACAATGAGCAGTTCTTC
CASSARGSGSSSYNEQFF
>TRBD2|TRBJ2-5|TRBV7-6|many
TGTGCCAGCAGCTTAGATGCTTGGCGGGAGGGCCGGGAGACCCAGTACTTC
CASSLDAWREGRETQYF
>TRBD1|TRBJ2-5|TRBV20-1|many
TGCAGTGCTAGCCGGGACAGGGGGCGAAAGGGGCAAGAGACCCAGTACTTC
CSASRDRGRKGQETQYF
>.|TRBJ2-7|TRBV11-2|few
TGTGCCAGCAGCTTTGACGTCCGGCAGGGTACCGAGCAGTACTTC
CASSFDVRQGTEQYF
>.|TRBJ2-6|TRBV9|many
TGTGCCAGCAGCACAGTTTCTGGGGCCAACGTCCTGACTTTC
CASSTVSGANVLTF
>.|TRBJ1-5|TRBV5-5|few
TGTGCCAGCAGCGAGGGGTATAGCAATCAGCCCCAGCATTTT
CASSEGYSNQPQHF
>.|TRBJ2-5|TRBV21-1|many
TGTGCCAGCAGCAAAGCTCAGCCAGGACTAGCGGGAGGGACCGGAAAGAAAGAGACCCAGTACTTC
CASSKAQPGLAGGTGKKETQYF
>.|TRBJ2-2|TRBV11-2|many
TGTGCCAGCAGCCCCCCCGGGGGGCGGATCACCGGGGAGCTGTTTTTT
CASSPPGGRITGELFF
>.|TRBJ2-2|TRBV28|.
TGTGCCAGCAGACCGGGACGGGGGAACACCGGGGAGCTGTTTTTT
CASRPGRGNTGELFF
>.|TRBJ1-1|TRBV12-3/TRBV12-4|many
TGTGCCAGCAGTTTCGGGAGGGAGATGAACACTGAAGCTTTCTTT
CASSFGREMNTEAFF
>.|TRBJ1-1|TRBV5-1|many
TGCGCCAGCAGCTTTTCCCCGGCCTTGAACACTGAAGCTTTCTTT
CASSFSPALNTEAFF
>.|TRBJ2-7|TRBV7-2|many
TGTGCCAGCAGCTTAATCGGCTCCCCCGCATACGAGCAGTACTTC
CASSLIGSPAYEQYF
>TRBD2|TRBJ2-7|TRBV29-1|many
TGCAGCGTTCTTGGGACTAGCGACACGGCGGGGATTTACGAGCAGTACTTC
CSVLGTSDTAGIYEQYF
>.|TRBJ2-7|TRBV20-1|.
TGCAGTGCTGTGACTAGTACCTACGAGCAGTACTTC
CSAVTSTYEQYF
>TRBD2|TRBJ2-2|TRBV4-2|many
TGTGCCAGCAGCCCCCGACTAGCGGGAGGCCCCCTAACCGGGGAGCTGTTTTTT
CASSPRLAGGPLTGELFF
>.|TRBJ2-7|TRBV5-3|few
TGTGCCAGAAGCTTCGAAGGGGACTACGAGCAGTACTTC
CARSFEGDYEQYF
>.|TRBJ1-1|TRBV6-5|many
TGTGCCAGCAGTTACTCCCCGGAGGGATGGGTCACTGAAGCTTTCTTT
CASSYSPEGWVTEAFF
>.|TRBJ2-3|TRBV25-1|many
TGTGCCAGCAGTGAATTGTGGGAATCAGATACGCAGTATTTT
CASSELWESDTQYF
>.|TRBJ2-1|TRBV27|many
TGTGCCAGCAGTTTTCTGAGGGGCAACATTTACAATGAGCAGTTCTTC
CASSFLRGNIYNEQFF
>.|TRBJ1-1|TRBV27|many
TGTGCCAGCAGTTTAAAGGGGGGGGTCACTGAAGCTTTCTTT
CASSLKGGVTEAFF
>.|TRBJ2-4|TRBV12-3/TRBV12-4|.
TGTGCCAGCAGTTCAGGCGGAGACTACAACCTCAAAAACATTCAGTACTTC
CASSSGGDYNLKNIQYF
>TRBD2|TRBJ2-1|TRBV5-1|many
TGCGCCAGCAGCTTCATAGCGGGCCAGCGTCCCGAGCAGTTCTTC
CASSFIAGQRPEQFF
>TRBD1|TRBJ2-7|TRBV5-1|many
TGCGCCAGCAGCTTGGTGACAGGGGGTGAATACGAGCAGTACTTC
CASSLVTGGEYEQYF
>TRBD1|TRBJ2-7|TRBV3-1|many
TGTGCCAGCAGCCAAAGGGGGCGCTACGAGCAGTACTTC
CASSQRGRYEQYF
>.|TRBJ1-5|TRBV28|few
TGTGCCAGCAGTTTCGATAAAAGGCGAGCCCATTTT
CASSFDKRRAHF
>.|TRBJ2-7|TRBV6-2/TRBV6-3|few
TGTGCCAGCAGTTACTTGGATTTCGTAGGGAGGGAGCAGTACTTC
CASSYLDFVGREQYF
>.|TRBJ1-5|TRBV7-6|few
TGTGCCAGCAGCTTAGCTGCGGGCCCCAGCAATCAGCCCCAGCATTTT
CASSLAAGPSNQPQHF
>.|TRBJ1-2|TRBV10-3|many
TGTGCCATCAGTGACAGGAACTATGGCTACACCTTC
CAISDRNYGYTF
>.|TRBJ2-1|TRBV5-5|many
TGTGCCAGCAGCTTGGTGGTCCCGGACTATGAGCAGTTCTTC
CASSLVVPDYEQFF
>TRBD1|TRBJ1-2|TRBV5-4|.
TGTGCCAGCAGCTTGCGGGACAGGGAAGGATCGAGGGGCTACACCTTC
CASSLRDREGSRGYTF
>.|TRBJ2-3|TRBV9|.
TGTGCCAGCAGCGTAGCTACTAACACAGATACGCAGTATTTT
CASSVATNTDTQYF
>.|TRBJ2-3|TRBV4-3|many
TGCGCCAGCAGCCTGGATTTCACAGATACGCAGTATTTT
CASSLDFTDTQYF
>.|TRBJ2-1|TRBV7-6|many
TGTGCCAGCAGCTTAGAATCCTACCCCACGTACAATGAGCAGTTCTTC
CASSLESYPTYNEQFF
>.|TRBJ2-7|TRBV7-8|many
TGTGCCAGCAGCCCTCGGACGGGGGATGACGAGCAGTACTTC
CASSPRTGDDEQYF
>.|TRBJ2-7|TRBV12-3/TRBV12-4|few
TGTGCCAGCAGGCCACGGGGATGGGCCTACGAGCAGTACTTC
CASRPRGWAYEQYF
>TRBD1|TRBJ1-1|TRBV20-1|many
TGCAGTGCTAGAGGGTACAGGGGCGGTGAAGCTTTCTTT
CSARGYRGGEAFF
>.|TRBJ1-5|TRBV7-9|.
TGTGCCAGCAGCAAAGCCGGGGGCAGGGGCAATCAGCCCCAGCATTTT
CASSKAGGRGNQPQHF
>.|TRBJ2-5|TRBV4-2|many
TGTGCCAGCAGCCAAGATAAGGACTCAGGGGCCGGCGAGACCCAGTACTTC
CASSQDKDSGAGETQYF
>.|TRBJ2-5|TRBV20-1|few
TGCAGCCCCAAAAATTCCGGTGGGGTGGAGACCCAGTACTTC
CSPKNSGGVETQYF
>.|TRBJ2-5|TRBV28|many
TGTGCCAGCAGCTACGGGATGAGGGGACGCTGGGAGACCCAGTACTTC
CASSYGMRGRWETQYF
>.|TRBJ2-2|TRBV6-2/TRBV6-3|many
TGTGCCAGCAGTTACGTAAGAGGGTCTTCCTATAACACCGGGGAGCTGTTTTTT
CASSYVRGSSYNTGELFF
>TRBD1|TRBJ2-5|TRBV12-3/TRBV12-4|many
TGTGCCAGCAGTTCCCCCCGACAGGGGGAGGAGACCCAGTACTTC
CASSSPRQGEETQYF
>TRBD1|TRBJ2-6|TRBV7-8|many
TGTGCCAGCAGCTTGGGGTATCGGACAGGGAGCTCTGGGGCCAACGTCCTGACTTTC
CASSLGYRTGSSGANVLTF
>.|TRBJ2-1|TRBV18|many
TGTGCCAGCTCACCCCAGATTAGGAGCTCCTACAATGAGCAGTTCTTC
CASSPQIRSSYNEQFF